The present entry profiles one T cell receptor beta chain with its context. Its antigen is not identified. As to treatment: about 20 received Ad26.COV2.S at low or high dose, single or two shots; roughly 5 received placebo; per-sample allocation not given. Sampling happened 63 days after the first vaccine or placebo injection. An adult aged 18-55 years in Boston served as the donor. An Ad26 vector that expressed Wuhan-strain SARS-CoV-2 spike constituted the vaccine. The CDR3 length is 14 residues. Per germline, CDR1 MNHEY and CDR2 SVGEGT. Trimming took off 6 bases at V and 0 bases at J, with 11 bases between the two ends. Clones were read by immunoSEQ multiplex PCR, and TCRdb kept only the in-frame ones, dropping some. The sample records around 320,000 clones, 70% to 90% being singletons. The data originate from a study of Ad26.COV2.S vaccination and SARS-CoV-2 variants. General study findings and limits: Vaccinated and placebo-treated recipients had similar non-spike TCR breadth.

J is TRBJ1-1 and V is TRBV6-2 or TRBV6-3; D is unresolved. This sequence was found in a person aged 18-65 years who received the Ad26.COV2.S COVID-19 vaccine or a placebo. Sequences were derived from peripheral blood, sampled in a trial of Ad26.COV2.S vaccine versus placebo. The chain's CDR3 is CASSRPYMNTEAFF. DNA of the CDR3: TGTGCCAGCAGCCGCCCCTACATGAACACTGAAGCTTTCTTT.